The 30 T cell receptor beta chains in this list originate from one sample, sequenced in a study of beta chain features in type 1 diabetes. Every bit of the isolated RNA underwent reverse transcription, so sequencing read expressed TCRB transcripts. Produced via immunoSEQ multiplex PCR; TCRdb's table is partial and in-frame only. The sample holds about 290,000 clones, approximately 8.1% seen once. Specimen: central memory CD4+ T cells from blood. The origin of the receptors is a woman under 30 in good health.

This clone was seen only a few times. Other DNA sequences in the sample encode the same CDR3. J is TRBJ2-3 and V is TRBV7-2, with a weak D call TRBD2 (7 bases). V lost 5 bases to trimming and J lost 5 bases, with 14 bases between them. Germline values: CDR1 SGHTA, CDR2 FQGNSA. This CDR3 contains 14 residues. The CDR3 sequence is CASSPQGGVDTQYF. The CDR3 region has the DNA TGTGCCAGCAGCCCACAAGGGGGGGTAGATACGCAGTATTTT.

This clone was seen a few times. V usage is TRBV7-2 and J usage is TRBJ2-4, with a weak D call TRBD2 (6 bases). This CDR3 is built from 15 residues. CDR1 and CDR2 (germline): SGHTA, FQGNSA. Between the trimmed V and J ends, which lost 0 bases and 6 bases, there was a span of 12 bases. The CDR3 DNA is TGTGCCAGCAGCTTAGCCCGGGGGTTAGGAAACATTCAGTACTTC. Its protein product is CASSLARGLGNIQYF.

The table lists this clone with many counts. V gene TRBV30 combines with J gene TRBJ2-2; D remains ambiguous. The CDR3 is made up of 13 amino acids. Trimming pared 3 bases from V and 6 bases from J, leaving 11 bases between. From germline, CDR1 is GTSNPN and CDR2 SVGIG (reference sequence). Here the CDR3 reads CAWRATSAGELFF. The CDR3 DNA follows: TGTGCCTGGAGGGCAACTTCGGCCGGGGAGCTGTTTTTT.

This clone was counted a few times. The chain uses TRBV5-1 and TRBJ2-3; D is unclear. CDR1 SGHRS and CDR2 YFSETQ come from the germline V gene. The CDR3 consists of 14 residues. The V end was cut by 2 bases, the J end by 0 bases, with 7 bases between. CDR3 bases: TGCGCCAGCAGCTTTATTCCTAGCACAGATACGCAGTATTTT. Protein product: CASSFIPSTDTQYF.

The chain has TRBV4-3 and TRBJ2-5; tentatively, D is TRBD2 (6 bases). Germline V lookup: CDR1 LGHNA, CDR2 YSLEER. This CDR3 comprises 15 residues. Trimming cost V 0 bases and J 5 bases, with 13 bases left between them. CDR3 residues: CASSQDGTGEETQYF. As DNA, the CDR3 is TGCGCCAGCAGCCAAGATGGTACGGGGGAGGAGACCCAGTACTTC.

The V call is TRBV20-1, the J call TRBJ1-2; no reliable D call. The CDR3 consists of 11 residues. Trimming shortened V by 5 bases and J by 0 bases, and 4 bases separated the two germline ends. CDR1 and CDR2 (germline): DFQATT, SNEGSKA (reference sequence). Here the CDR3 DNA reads TGCAGTGCTGTCCCTAACTATGGCTACACCTTC. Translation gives CSAVPNYGYTF.

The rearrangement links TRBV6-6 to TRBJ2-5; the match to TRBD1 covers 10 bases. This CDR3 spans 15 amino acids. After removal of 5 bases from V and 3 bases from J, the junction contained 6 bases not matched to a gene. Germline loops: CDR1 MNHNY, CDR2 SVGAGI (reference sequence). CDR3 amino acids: CASSRPGTGEETQYF. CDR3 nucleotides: TGTGCCAGCAGTCGCCCCGGGACAGGGGAAGAGACCCAGTACTTC.

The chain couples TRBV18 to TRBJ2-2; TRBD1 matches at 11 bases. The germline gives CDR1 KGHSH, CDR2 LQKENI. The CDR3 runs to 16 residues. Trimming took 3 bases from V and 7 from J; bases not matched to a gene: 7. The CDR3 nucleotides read TGTGCCAGCTCACCCGTGGGACAGGGGGTCGACGGGGAGCTGTTTTTT. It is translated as CASSPVGQGVDGELFF.

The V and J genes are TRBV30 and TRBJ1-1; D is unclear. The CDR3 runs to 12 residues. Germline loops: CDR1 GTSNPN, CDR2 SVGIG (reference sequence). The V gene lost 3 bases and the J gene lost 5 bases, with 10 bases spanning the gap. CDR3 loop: CAWSEGSTEAFF. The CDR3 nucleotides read TGTGCCTGGAGCGAAGGGAGTACTGAAGCTTTCTTT.

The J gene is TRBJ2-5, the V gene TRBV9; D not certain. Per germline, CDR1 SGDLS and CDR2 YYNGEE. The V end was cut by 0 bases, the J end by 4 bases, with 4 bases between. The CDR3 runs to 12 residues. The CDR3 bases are TGTGCCAGCAGCGTAGAAGGAGAGACCCAGTACTTC. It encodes CASSVEGETQYF.

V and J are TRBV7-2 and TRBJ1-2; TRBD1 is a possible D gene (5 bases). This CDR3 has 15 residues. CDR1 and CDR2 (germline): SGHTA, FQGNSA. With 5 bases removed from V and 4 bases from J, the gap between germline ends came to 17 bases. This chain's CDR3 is CASSPSRRGLYGYTF. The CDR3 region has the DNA TGTGCCAGCAGCCCATCCAGGAGGGGACTCTATGGCTACACCTTC.

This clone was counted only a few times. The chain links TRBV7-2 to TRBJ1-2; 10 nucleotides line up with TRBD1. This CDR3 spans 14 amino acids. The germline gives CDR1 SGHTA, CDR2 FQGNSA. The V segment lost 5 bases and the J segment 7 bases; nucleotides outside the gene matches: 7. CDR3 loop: CASSRRQGALGYTF. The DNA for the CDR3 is TGTGCCAGCAGCCGCAGACAGGGGGCGCTTGGCTACACCTTC.

CDR3 amino acids: CASSIGGGGYEQYF. CDR3 in DNA: TGTGCCAGTAGTATAGGGGGAGGAGGATACGAGCAGTACTTC. The chain joins TRBV19 to TRBJ2-7; D perhaps matches TRBD2 (6 bases). Trimming took off 1 base at V and 4 bases at J, with 11 bases between the two ends. The CDR3 covers 14 residues. Germline lookup yields CDR1 LNHDA and CDR2 SQIVND (reference sequence).

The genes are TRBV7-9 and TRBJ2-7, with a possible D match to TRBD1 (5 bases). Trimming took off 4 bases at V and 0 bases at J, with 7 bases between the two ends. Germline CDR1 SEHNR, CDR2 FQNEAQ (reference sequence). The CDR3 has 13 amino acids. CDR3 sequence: CASSWTHSYEQYF. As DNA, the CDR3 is TGTGCCAGCAGCTGGACACACTCCTACGAGCAGTACTTC.

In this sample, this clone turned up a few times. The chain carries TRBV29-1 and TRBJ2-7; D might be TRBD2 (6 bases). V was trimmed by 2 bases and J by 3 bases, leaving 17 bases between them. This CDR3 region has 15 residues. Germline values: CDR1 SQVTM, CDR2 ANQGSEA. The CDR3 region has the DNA TGCAGCGTTGAAACTAGTGGGGAGGTAGGCTACGAGCAGTACTTC. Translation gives CSVETSGEVGYEQYF.

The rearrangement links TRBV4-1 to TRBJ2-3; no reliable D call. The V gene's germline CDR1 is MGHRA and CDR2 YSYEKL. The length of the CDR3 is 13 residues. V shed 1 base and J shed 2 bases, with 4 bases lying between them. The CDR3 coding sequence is TGCGCCAGCAGCCAAGGGACCACAGATACGCAGTATTTT. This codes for CASSQGTTDTQYF.

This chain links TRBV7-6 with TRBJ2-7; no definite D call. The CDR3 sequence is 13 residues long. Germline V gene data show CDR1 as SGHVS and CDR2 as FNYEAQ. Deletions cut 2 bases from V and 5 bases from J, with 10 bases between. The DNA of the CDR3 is TGTGCCAGCAGCTTACTTAGACTCGACGAGCAGTACTTC. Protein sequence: CASSLLRLDEQYF.

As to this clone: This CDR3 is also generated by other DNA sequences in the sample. Here the CDR3 DNA reads TGTGCCTGGAGTGTCAGGGGGGATCAGCCCCAGCATTTT. Its translation is CAWSVRGDQPQHF. The gene calls are TRBV30 and TRBJ1-5, with 7 bases identical to TRBD1. V dropped 0 bases and J dropped 5; count of bases not matched to a gene: 1. This CDR3 has 13 amino acids. CDR1 and CDR2 from the germline V gene are GTSNPN and SVGIG (reference sequence).

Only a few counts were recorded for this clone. Here the CDR3 reads CASSSDRVQPQHF. The CDR3 bases are TGTGCCAGCAGCTCAGACAGGGTTCAGCCCCAGCATTTT. This chain connects TRBV7-2 to TRBJ1-5, with 7 bases lining up with TRBD1. The CDR3 runs 13 residues. The V segment lost 4 bases and the J segment 6 bases; nucleotides outside the gene matches: 3. The germline V gene has CDR1 SGHTA and CDR2 FQGNSA.

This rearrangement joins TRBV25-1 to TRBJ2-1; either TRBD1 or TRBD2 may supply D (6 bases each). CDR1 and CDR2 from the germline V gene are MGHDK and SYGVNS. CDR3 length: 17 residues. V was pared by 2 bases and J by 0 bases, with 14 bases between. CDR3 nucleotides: TGTGCCAGCAGTGAAGTGCGGGGACACAGCTCCTACAATGAGCAGTTCTTC. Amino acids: CASSEVRGHSSYNEQFF.

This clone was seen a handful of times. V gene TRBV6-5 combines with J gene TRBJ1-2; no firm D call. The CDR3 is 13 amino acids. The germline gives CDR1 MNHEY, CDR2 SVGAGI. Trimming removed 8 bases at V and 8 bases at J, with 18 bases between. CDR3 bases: TGTGCCAGCGATACTCTCCCGAGAGGAGGCTACACCTTC. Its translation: CASDTLPRGGYTF.

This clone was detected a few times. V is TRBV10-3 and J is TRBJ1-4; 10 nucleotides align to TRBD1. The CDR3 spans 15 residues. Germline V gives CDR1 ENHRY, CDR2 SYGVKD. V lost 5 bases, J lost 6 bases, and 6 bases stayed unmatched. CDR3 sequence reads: CAISMTGTGDEKLFF. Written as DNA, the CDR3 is TGTGCCATCAGTATGACCGGGACAGGGGATGAAAAACTGTTTTTT.

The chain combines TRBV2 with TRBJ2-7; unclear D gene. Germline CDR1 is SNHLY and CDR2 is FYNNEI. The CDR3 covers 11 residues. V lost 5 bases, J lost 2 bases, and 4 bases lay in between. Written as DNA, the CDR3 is TGTGCCAGCAGTACAACCTACGAGCAGTACTTC. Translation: CASSTTYEQYF.

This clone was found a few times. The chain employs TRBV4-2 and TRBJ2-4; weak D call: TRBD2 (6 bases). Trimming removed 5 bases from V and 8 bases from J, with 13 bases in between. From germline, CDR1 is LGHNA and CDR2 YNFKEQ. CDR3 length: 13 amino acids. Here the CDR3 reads CASSSGGKDIQYF. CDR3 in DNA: TGTGCCAGCAGCAGTGGCGGGAAGGACATTCAGTACTTC.

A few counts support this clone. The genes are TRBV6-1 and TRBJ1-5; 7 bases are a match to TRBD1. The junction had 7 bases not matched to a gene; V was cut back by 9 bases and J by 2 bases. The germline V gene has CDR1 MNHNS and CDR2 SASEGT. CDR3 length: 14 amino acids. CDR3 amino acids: CARMTGRRNQPQHF. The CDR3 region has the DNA TGTGCCAGAATGACAGGGCGGCGCAATCAGCCCCAGCATTTT.

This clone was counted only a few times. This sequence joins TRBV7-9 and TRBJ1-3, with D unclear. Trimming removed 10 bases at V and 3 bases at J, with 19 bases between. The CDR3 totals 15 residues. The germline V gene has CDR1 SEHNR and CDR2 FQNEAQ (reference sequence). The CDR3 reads CATSMSALGGNTIYF. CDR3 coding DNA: TGTGCCACCTCAATGTCCGCTCTGGGTGGAAACACCATATATTTT. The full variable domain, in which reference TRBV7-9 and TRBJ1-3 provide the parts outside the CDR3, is DTGVSQNPRHKITKRGQNVTFRCDPISEHNRLYWYRQTLGQGPEFLTYFQNEAQLEKSRLLSDRFSAERPKGSFSTLEIQRTEQGDSAMYLCATSMSALGGNTIYFGEGSWLTVV.

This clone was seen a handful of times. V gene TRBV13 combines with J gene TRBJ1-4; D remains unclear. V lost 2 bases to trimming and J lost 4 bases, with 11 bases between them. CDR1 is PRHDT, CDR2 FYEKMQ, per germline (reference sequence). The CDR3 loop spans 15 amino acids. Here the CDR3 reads CASSLRASLNEKLFF. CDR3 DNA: TGTGCCAGCAGCTTAAGGGCCAGCCTTAATGAAAAACTGTTTTTT.

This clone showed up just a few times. The CDR3 region is CASSFRQQNNYNEQFF. CDR3 nucleotides: TGCGCCAGCAGCTTTAGACAGCAAAACAATTACAATGAGCAGTTCTTC. The chain employs TRBV5-1 and TRBJ2-1, with D tentatively TRBD1 (5 bases). V was trimmed by 2 bases and J by 4 bases, leaving 16 bases between them. Germline V gene lookup returns CDR1 SGHRS and CDR2 YFSETQ. The CDR3 is 16 residues long.

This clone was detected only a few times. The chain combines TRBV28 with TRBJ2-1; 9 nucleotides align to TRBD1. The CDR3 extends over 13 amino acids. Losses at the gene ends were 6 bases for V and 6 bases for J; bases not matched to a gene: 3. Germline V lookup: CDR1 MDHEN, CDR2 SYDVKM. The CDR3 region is CASRGQGVNEQFF. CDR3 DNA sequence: TGTGCCAGCAGGGGACAGGGTGTCAATGAGCAGTTCTTC.

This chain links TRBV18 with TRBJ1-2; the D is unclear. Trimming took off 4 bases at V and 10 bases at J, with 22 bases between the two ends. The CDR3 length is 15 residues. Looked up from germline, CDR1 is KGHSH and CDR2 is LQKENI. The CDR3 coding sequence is TGTGCCAGCTCACAGGAGTGGCAGGCCAATCAGGACTACACCTTC. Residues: CASSQEWQANQDYTF.